The 14 T cell receptor beta chains presented below share a single source sample, sequenced in a study of sequential checkpoint blockade in melanoma (dated by TCRdb to about 2019). The library was produced with the immunoSEQ multiplex PCR assay. The table was pulled from immuneACCESS by TCRdb, which kept in-frame rearrangements only. Such tables lose some clones; where checked, under half of the loss comes from unresolved V genes, and the rest has no known cause. Recorded for this sample are tens of thousands of clones; about four fifths of them occurred a single time. The ten top clones hold around 10% of the sample. The treatment or condition label of this sample denotes: randomized to nivolumab then ipilimumab (arm A) or the reverse (arm B). Specimen: CD8+ T cells sorted from blood (inferred from file names), collected from a patient given nivolumab and ipilimumab in sequence. Every receptor here comes from a human donor with melanoma.

The chain is built from TRBV27 and TRBJ1-2; 10 nucleotides align to TRBD1. The germline gives CDR1 MNHEY, CDR2 SMNVEV (reference sequence). The V segment lost 4 bases and the J segment 2 bases; nucleotides outside the gene matches: 4. This CDR3 has 15 amino acids. CDR3 in DNA: TGTGCCAGCAGTTCCCCGGGACAGGGGAACTATGGCTACACCTTC. Encoded protein: CASSSPGQGNYGYTF.

V usage is TRBV28 and J usage is TRBJ2-7; weak D call: TRBD2 (7 bases). Germline loops: CDR1 MDHEN, CDR2 SYDVKM. V was trimmed by 4 bases and J by 2 bases, leaving 12 bases between them. The CDR3 contains 14 residues. CDR3 in amino acids: CASSWVGGAYEQYF. The CDR3 nucleotides are TGTGCCAGCAGTTGGGTAGGGGGGGCCTACGAGCAGTACTTC. Based on the CDR3 plus reference TRBV28 and TRBJ2-7, the full variable domain is DVKVTQSSRYLVKRTGEKVFLECVQDMDHENMFWYRQDPGLGLRLIYFSYDVKMKEKGDIPEGYSVSREKKERFSLILESASTNQTSMYLCASSWVGGAYEQYFGPGTRLTVT.

This chain uses TRBV10-3 with TRBJ2-1; a weak D match, TRBD2 (6 bases). The CDR3 loop spans 14 amino acids. Germline-derived CDR1 and CDR2 are ENHRY and SYGVKD. V gave up 6 bases and J gave up 10 bases, with 19 bases separating them. CDR3 protein: CAIRTQEGPHEQFF. In DNA, the CDR3 is TGTGCCATCAGAACCCAGGAGGGGCCGCACGAGCAGTTCTTC.

This sequence joins TRBV6-5 and TRBJ2-5; 7 nucleotides match TRBD1. Germline assignment: CDR1 MNHEY and CDR2 SVGAGI. The CDR3 has 15 amino acids. V lost 3 bases and J lost 4; bases outside the gene matches: 8. CDR3: CASSYSDRAGETQYF. The CDR3 DNA sequence: TGTGCCAGCAGTTATTCCGACAGGGCTGGAGAGACCCAGTACTTC.

The chain is built from TRBV5-1 and TRBJ1-2; TRBD1 might be the D (5 bases). Germline CDR1 reads SGHRS; CDR2 reads YFSETQ. The CDR3 sequence is 15 residues long. V was shortened by 3 bases and J by 0 bases, with 12 bases between the two germline ends. CDR3 DNA sequence: TGCGCCAGCAGCTCCTTCGACAGTCCTAACTATGGCTACACCTTC. Translating it yields CASSSFDSPNYGYTF.

The chain uses TRBV5-8 and TRBJ2-7; D is possibly TRBD1 (7 bases). The CDR3 contains 16 residues. Trimming pared 0 bases from V and 5 bases from J, leaving 18 bases between. Per the germline V gene, CDR1 is SGHTS and CDR2 is YDEGEE. The CDR3 spells CASSLGMAGGFHEQYF. In DNA, the CDR3 is TGTGCCAGCAGCTTGGGAATGGCAGGGGGGTTCCACGAGCAGTACTTC. Looking up the rest from reference TRBV5-8 and TRBJ2-7 gives the full variable domain: EAGVTQSPTHLIKTRGQQATLRCSPISGHTSVYWYQQALGLGLQFLLWYDEGEERNRGNFPPRFSGRQFPNYSSELNVNALELEDSALYLCASSLGMAGGFHEQYFGPGTRLTVT.

The sample holds a few counts of this clone. The genes are TRBV6-6 and TRBJ2-7; possibly TRBD1 for D (6 bases). V was clipped by 5 bases and J by 3 bases, with 14 bases between them. The germline V gene has CDR1 MNHNY and CDR2 SVGAGI (reference sequence). The CDR3 covers 14 residues. The DNA for the CDR3 is TGTGCCAGCAGTACATACAGACAGGTCTACGAGCAGTACTTC. Translated: CASSTYRQVYEQYF.

The chain has TRBV28 and TRBJ1-4; D is undetermined. V shed 5 bases and J shed 11 bases, with 12 bases lying between them. The CDR3 extends over 12 amino acids. CDR1 is MDHEN and CDR2 is SYDVKM in the germline V gene. The CDR3 loop is CASSPPRGKLFF. In nucleotides, the CDR3 is TGTGCCAGCAGTCCCCCCCGCGGGAAACTGTTTTTT.

In this sample, this clone turned up a few times. The chain is built from TRBV5-6 and TRBJ2-6, with D possibly TRBD2 on 7 matching bases. CDR3 length: 16 residues. From germline, CDR1 is SGHDT and CDR2 YYEEEE. V was trimmed by 0 bases and J by 3 bases, leaving 10 bases between them. As DNA, the CDR3 is TGTGCCAGCAGCTTGGGCGGGGGCGGTGGGGCCAACGTCCTGACTTTC. Its protein is CASSLGGGGGANVLTF. The whole variable domain, remainder taken from reference TRBV5-6 and TRBJ2-6, is DAGVTQSPTHLIKTRGQQVTLRCSPKSGHDTVSWYQQALGQGPQFIFQYYEEEERQRGNFPDRFSGHQFPNYSSELNVNALLLGDSALYLCASSLGGGGGANVLTFGAGSRLTVL.

This chain uses TRBV4-1 with TRBJ1-1; 7 bases map to TRBD1. Germline CDR1 MGHRA, CDR2 YSYEKL. The J segment lost 3 bases and the V segment lost 6 bases, leaving 10 bases of the junction unmatched. The CDR3 is 15 residues long. The CDR3 protein is CASRPLTGVDTEAFF. Written as DNA, the CDR3 is TGCGCCAGCAGACCTCTCACAGGGGTTGACACTGAAGCTTTCTTT.

The chain carries TRBV15 and TRBJ1-5; TRBD1 might be the D (6 bases). Germline V lookup: CDR1 LNHNV, CDR2 YYDKDF (reference sequence). V lost 6 bases to trimming and J lost 7 bases, with 19 bases between them. This CDR3 has 15 amino acids. The CDR3 sequence: CATSVGQSGVQPQHF. The CDR3 coding sequence is TGTGCCACCAGTGTCGGACAGTCTGGGGTGCAGCCCCAGCATTTT.

The V call is TRBV6-9, the J call TRBJ2-1, with 8 bases fitting TRBD2. The junction had 4 bases not matched to a gene; V was cut back by 3 bases and J by 9 bases. This CDR3 is built from 13 residues. Germline V CDR1 and CDR2: MNHGY, SVAAGI. The CDR3 is CASSYPRGGEQFF. The DNA for the CDR3 is TGTGCCAGCAGTTACCCTCGGGGGGGTGAGCAGTTCTTC.

This clone has a single count. V usage is TRBV19 and J usage is TRBJ2-1, with D perhaps matching TRBD2 (5 bases). CDR3 length equals 14 residues. CDR1 is LNHDA and CDR2 is SQIVND in the germline V gene (reference sequence). The V end lost 5 bases, the J end lost 0 bases, and 8 bases lay between the germline ends. CDR3 nucleotide sequence: TGTGCCAGTAGTCTGGGGAGCTCCTACAATGAGCAGTTCTTC. This gives the protein CASSLGSSYNEQFF. Full variable domain (rest looked up from reference TRBV19 and TRBJ2-1): DGGITQSPKYLFRKEGQNVTLSCEQNLNHDAMYWYRQDPGQGLRLIYYSQIVNDFQKGDIAEGYSVSREKKESFPLTVTSAQKNPTAFYLCASSLGSSYNEQFFGPGTRLTVL.

V and J are TRBV5-8 and TRBJ2-7; tentatively, D is TRBD1 (5 bases). V was shortened by 0 bases and J by 5 bases, with 15 bases between the two germline ends. The CDR3 is 15 amino acids. Germline V gene lookup returns CDR1 SGHTS and CDR2 YDEGEE. This chain's CDR3 is CASSLVAGRVDEQYF. The DNA of the CDR3 is TGTGCCAGCAGCTTGGTGGCAGGGCGAGTCGACGAGCAGTACTTC.